This TCR beta chain was profiled in a study of shared clonotypes between healthy human individuals. CD45RO-negative cells were positively selected for CCR7, leaving out terminally differentiated effector memory CD45RA+ cells. To note about this clone: Its antigen is unidentified.

This CDR3 is 12 amino acids long. Germline V gene lookup returns CDR1 SEHNR and CDR2 FQNEAQ (reference sequence). V shed 6 bases and J shed 9 bases, with 11 bases lying between them. Produced via immunoSEQ multiplex PCR; TCRdb's table is partial and in-frame only. The sample has hundreds of thousands of clones, approximately 96% seen once; the top ten hold around 0.25%. Overall study findings and caveats: For naive CD4 cells, approximately 4.7% of clonotypes were shared across a handful of donors.

This receptor was taken from a man aged 25-40 years in good health. The sample taken for sequencing was naive CD8+ T cells sorted from blood. The rearrangement uses TRBV7-9 and TRBJ2-2; D gene ambiguous. The CDR3 region is CASSTVDWELFF. The CDR3 bases are TGTGCCAGCAGTACAGTTGATTGGGAGCTGTTTTTT. Filled out from reference TRBV7-9 and TRBJ2-2, the complete variable domain reads DTGVSQNPRHKITKRGQNVTFRCDPISEHNRLYWYRQTLGQGPEFLTYFQNEAQLEKSRLLSDRFSAERPKGSFSTLEIQRTEQGDSAMYLCASSTVDWELFFGEGSRLTVL.